The clone carrying this TCR beta chain was recorded at least ten times. The antigen is not known. CD8+CD57+ cell expansion, shown by flow cytometry, had occurred in the patients selected for sequencing. Germline CDR1 reads SGHNT; CDR2 reads YYREEE (reference sequence). Trimming took 3 bases from V and 4 from J; bases not matched to a gene: 4. This CDR3 region has 15 residues. The sample comes from a study of CD8+CD57+ T cells in acquired aplastic anemia. The overall study: DNA per sorted CD4+ or CD8+ sample ranged roughly 0.17 to 27.4 ug, averaging around 3 ug. Study-wide results and limits: Sharing between patients and controls was observed for twenty-nine CD8+ CDR3 sequences. Patients and controls were not found to differ significantly in CD8+ Simpson's diversity.

Both TCR beta VDJ combination and CDR3 sequence profiling were carried out. Genomic DNA was the template for this profiling. TCRdb independently ran MiXCR on the reads; one entry per CDR3 protein. The sample includes under 200,000 distinct CDR3 sequences, less than 60% seen only once; the top ten take about 1.8%. The sample taken for sequencing was sorted CD4+, CD8+, or CD8+CD57+ T cells (not recorded which) from PBMCs. The chain recombines TRBV5-4 with TRBJ2-5; 12 bases agree with TRBD2. The source is a human donor with aplastic anemia. The CDR3 reads CASSSPTSGRETQYF. As DNA, the CDR3 is TGTGCCAGCAGCTCGCCGACTAGCGGGAGAGAGACCCAGTACTTC.